This T cell receptor beta chain appears in the sequencing data of a study of shared clonotypes between healthy human individuals. This CDR3 region has 16 residues. Germline trimming cut 5 bases from V and 4 bases from J; bases unmatched to any gene: 9. Germline assignment: CDR1 SGHAT and CDR2 FQNNGV. Replicate PCRs run on unsorted PBMC used roughly 0.3 ug DNA, which was about 30,000 T cell genomes. Using immunoSEQ multiplex PCR, the repertoire was profiled, and TCRdb retains in-frame clones only, with some absent. This sample yields about 490,000 clones, of which 70% to 80% are seen a single time; around 13% belongs to the top ten.

V and J are TRBV11-2 and TRBJ1-1; 11 bases line up with TRBD1. The TCR originated in a woman aged 40 to 50 in good health. Some clones in this sample may be carry-over from other donors' samples. Sequencing was performed on PBMCs. CDR3 sequence reads: CASSARDRGFSTEAFF. In DNA, the CDR3 is TGTGCCAGCAGCGCCCGGGACAGGGGGTTTAGCACTGAAGCTTTCTTT.